The next 25 T cell receptor beta chains were all read from a single sample in a study of a mutant IDH1 vaccine in newly diagnosed glioma. No antigen has been assigned to these receptors. Data came from immunoSEQ multiplex PCR; TCRdb stores just in-frame clones and leaves some out. The sample shows fewer than 35,000 clones, over 75% of them seen only once. Sample time point: week 23, last vaccination. In every dose of vaccine, 300 ug of mutant IDH1 20-mer peptide was given alongside topical imiquimod. Sample: PBMCs, taken from a glioma patient whose treatment included an IDH1 peptide vaccine. These receptors came from a man aged 35 to 55 with glioma.

The V gene is TRBV7-2, the J gene TRBJ1-1; D is perhaps TRBD1 (6 bases). CDR3 size: 13 residues. Trimming shortened V by 7 bases and J by 2 bases, and 11 bases separated the two germline ends. Germline loops: CDR1 SGHTA, CDR2 FQGNSA. The DNA of the CDR3 is TGTGCCAGCACCTACGGGGGCAACACTGAAGCTTTCTTT. It translates to CASTYGGNTEAFF.

The rearrangement links TRBV21-1 to TRBJ2-7. TRBV21-1 is annotated as a pseudogene. The CDR3 totals 10 residues. DNA of the CDR3: TGTGCCAGCAGCAACGCCGACTTGGGATTC. It codes for CASSNADLGF.

The CDR3 bases are TGTGCCAGCAGTAGTAGGACCGAGGCTAATGAAAAACTGTTTTTT. As protein: CASSSRTEANEKLFF. The rearrangement uses TRBV6-1 and TRBJ1-4; D unresolved. Trimming removed 5 bases from V and 3 bases from J, with 13 bases in between. The CDR3 extends over 15 amino acids. Looked up from germline, CDR1 is MNHNS and CDR2 is SASEGT.

This chain connects TRBV4-3 to TRBJ1-4; D gene unclear. Germline V CDR1 and CDR2: LGHNA, YSLEER. With 0 bases removed from V and 0 bases from J, the gap between germline ends came to 8 bases. CDR3 length: 16 amino acids. Written as DNA, the CDR3 is TGCGCCAGCAGCCAAGATACAGCCGCAACTAATGAAAAACTGTTTTTT. Protein: CASSQDTAATNEKLFF.

The J gene is TRBJ1-4, the V gene TRBV15; 7 bases match TRBD1. The V segment lost 6 bases and the J segment 3 bases; nucleotides outside the gene matches: 1. Germline loops: CDR1 LNHNV, CDR2 YYDKDF (reference sequence). CDR3 length equals 13 residues. CDR3 protein: CATRGQPNEKLFF. CDR3 coding DNA: TGTGCCACCAGGGGACAGCCTAATGAAAAACTGTTTTTT.

The chain is built from TRBV5-1 and TRBJ1-1; 7 bases map to TRBD1. Germline CDR1 SGHRS, CDR2 YFSETQ. The CDR3 length is 14 residues. The J segment lost 6 bases and the V segment lost 4 bases, leaving 9 bases of the junction unmatched. For the CDR3, the DNA is TGCGCCAGCAGCCAAAAAGGGGGCCTAGCTGAAGCTTTCTTT. Translated: CASSQKGGLAEAFF. The whole variable domain, remainder taken from reference TRBV5-1 and TRBJ1-1, is KAGVTQTPRYLIKTRGQQVTLSCSPISGHRSVSWYQQTPGQGLQFLFEYFSETQRNKGNFPGRFSGRQFSNSRSEMNVSTLELGDSALYLCASSQKGGLAEAFFGQGTRLTVV.

The chain recombines TRBV6-6 with TRBJ1-1; D ambiguous. CDR3 length equals 13 residues. Trimming removed 8 bases at V and 4 bases at J, with 14 bases between. CDR1 and CDR2 from the germline V gene are MNHNY and SVGAGI (reference sequence). The CDR3 spells CASRRGYGTEAFF. CDR3 nucleotide sequence: TGTGCCAGCCGACGAGGGTATGGCACTGAAGCTTTCTTT.

The J gene is TRBJ2-3, the V gene TRBV5-1, with 9 bases lining up with TRBD2. The CDR3 length is 18 residues. Germline values: CDR1 SGHRS, CDR2 YFSETQ. The J segment lost 0 bases and the V segment lost 0 bases, leaving 8 bases of the junction unmatched. As DNA, the CDR3 is TGCGCCAGCAGCTTGGGTCCAGCGGGAGGAGAGAGCACAGATACGCAGTATTTT. Its translation is CASSLGPAGGESTDTQYF. Full variable domain (missing parts from reference TRBV5-1 and TRBJ2-3): KAGVTQTPRYLIKTRGQQVTLSCSPISGHRSVSWYQQTPGQGLQFLFEYFSETQRNKGNFPGRFSGRQFSNSRSEMNVSTLELGDSALYLCASSLGPAGGESTDTQYFGPGTRLTVL.

The V and J genes are TRBV7-2 and TRBJ2-3; 8 bases fit TRBD1. The germline V gene has CDR1 SGHTA and CDR2 FQGNSA. V lost 1 base to trimming and J lost 2 bases; unmatched junction nucleotides: 2. This CDR3 is built from 15 residues. The CDR3: CASSLGTGITDTQYF. In DNA form, the CDR3 reads TGTGCCAGCAGCTTAGGGACAGGGATCACAGATACGCAGTATTTT.

V and J are TRBV6-5 and TRBJ1-3; D is undetermined. CDR1 and CDR2 from the germline V gene are MNHEY and SVGAGI. The CDR3 runs 14 residues. The V gene lost 6 bases and the J gene lost 4 bases, with 13 bases spanning the gap. CDR3 bases: TGTGCCAGCAGGCCGGACGCCGGGGGAAACACCATATATTTT. This encodes CASRPDAGGNTIYF.

This clone was counted once. The chain employs TRBV7-6 and TRBJ2-2; 7 positions agree with TRBD2. The CDR3 length is 16 residues. CDR1 is SGHVS and CDR2 is FNYEAQ in the germline V gene. Trimming removed 5 bases from V and 5 bases from J; junction bases left unmatched: 11. Here the CDR3 DNA reads TGTGCCAGCAGCCCGATGGGGCAGGGAGGGACCGGGGAGCTGTTTTTT. Translating it yields CASSPMGQGGTGELFF.

The J gene is TRBJ2-7, the V gene TRBV27; D possibly corresponds to TRBD1 (5 bases). The CDR3 has 18 amino acids. V lost 2 bases, J lost 4 bases, and 24 bases lay in between. Germline V gene sequence: CDR1 MNHEY, CDR2 SMNVEV (reference sequence). The CDR3 region has the DNA TGTGCCAGCAGTTTAAGGGCCTGGCAGGGAAGGGCCGGGTACGAGCAGTACTTC. Protein sequence: CASSLRAWQGRAGYEQYF.

The chain carries TRBV6-6 and TRBJ1-1; D possibly corresponds to TRBD1 (6 bases). V lost 0 bases to trimming and J lost 10 bases, with 15 bases between them. The V gene's germline CDR1 is MNHNY and CDR2 SVGAGI (reference sequence). This CDR3 is 14 amino acids long. The CDR3 nucleotides are TGTGCCAGCAGTTACTCGGGGGGGGCTGTAGGAGCTTTCTTT. Encoded protein: CASSYSGGAVGAFF.

V gene TRBV5-1 combines with J gene TRBJ2-3; D uncertain. Trimming removed 0 bases at V and 2 bases at J, with 4 bases between. From germline, CDR1 is SGHRS and CDR2 YFSETQ. This CDR3 contains 13 residues. CDR3 in amino acids: CASSLETTDTQYF. The CDR3 nucleotides are TGCGCCAGCAGCTTGGAAACCACAGATACGCAGTATTTT.

This clone has a handful of counts. The rearrangement links TRBV19 to TRBJ1-6; 7 positions match TRBD1. The CDR3 spans 14 residues. The J segment lost 7 bases and the V segment lost 7 bases, leaving 7 bases of the junction unmatched. CDR1 and CDR2 (germline): LNHDA, SQIVND (reference sequence). CDR3 sequence (DNA): TGTGCCAGTACAACCGGGACAGCGAATTCACCCCTCCACTTT. Translating gives CASTTGTANSPLHF.

The chain combines TRBV10-3 with TRBJ1-1; no clear D gene. Trimming pared 6 bases from V and 1 base from J, leaving 9 bases between. This CDR3 contains 13 residues. CDR1 and CDR2 (germline): ENHRY, SYGVKD. CDR3 nucleotide sequence: TGTGCCATCAGCTGGACGGGGAACACTGAAGCTTTCTTT. Translating it yields CAISWTGNTEAFF.

The chain combines TRBV25-1 with TRBJ1-1, with no clear D. The V end lost 7 bases, the J end lost 6 bases, and 9 bases lay between the germline ends. Germline V gene lookup returns CDR1 MGHDK and CDR2 SYGVNS. The CDR3 runs 11 residues. CDR3 bases: TGTGCCAGCAAAGCCTGGGCTGAAGCTTTCTTT. This gives the protein CASKAWAEAFF. Filled out from reference TRBV25-1 and TRBJ1-1, the complete variable domain reads EADIYQTPRYLVIGTGKKITLECSQTMGHDKMYWYQQDPGMELHLIHYSYGVNSTEKGDLSSESTVSRIRTEHFPLTLESARPSHTSQYLCASKAWAEAFFGQGTRLTVV.

This chain uses TRBV4-1 with TRBJ1-4; no definite D call. Germline values: CDR1 MGHRA, CDR2 YSYEKL. The CDR3 covers 13 residues. The V end was cut by 2 bases, the J end by 11 bases, with 12 bases between. Written as DNA, the CDR3 is TGCGCCAGCAGCCAATCCCGGGAAGGGAAACTGTTTTTT. Amino acids: CASSQSREGKLFF.

CDR3 DNA sequence: TGTGCCAGCAGCCACCGGACAGGGTCCAACAATGAGCAGTTCTTC. Translated: CASSHRTGSNNEQFF. The genes are TRBV14 and TRBJ2-1, with 8 bases fitting TRBD1. V was clipped by 3 bases and J by 5 bases; unmatched bases: 6. CDR3 length equals 15 residues. Germline V gene sequence: CDR1 SGHDN, CDR2 FVKESK.

This clone was recorded only once. The gene calls are TRBV7-2 and TRBJ1-3; TRBD1 aligns across 8 bases. J was trimmed by 0 bases and V by 5 bases; bases with no gene match: 9. Germline V gene sequence: CDR1 SGHTA, CDR2 FQGNSA. This CDR3 region has 17 residues. CDR3: CASSPRTGRISGNTIYF. As DNA, the CDR3 is TGTGCCAGCAGCCCTCGGACAGGGAGGATCTCTGGAAACACCATATATTTT.

The chain links TRBV10-2 to TRBJ2-2; tentatively, D is TRBD2 (6 bases). This CDR3 is 15 amino acids long. Germline V CDR1 and CDR2: WSHSY, SAAADI. Trimming took 8 bases from V and 5 from J, leaving 18 bases between them. The DNA of the CDR3 is TGCGCCAGCTACGCGGGGCGTCTACGGACCGGGGAGCTGTTTTTT. This translates into CASYAGRLRTGELFF.

The chain is built from TRBV10-3 and TRBJ1-4; TRBD1 is a possible D gene (6 bases). The germline CDR1 and CDR2 sequences are ENHRY and SYGVKD. Between the trimmed V and J ends, which lost 4 bases and 2 bases, there was a span of 11 bases. This CDR3 comprises 15 residues. CDR3 loop: CAISAQQGTNEKLFF. In nucleotides, the CDR3 is TGTGCCATCAGTGCCCAACAGGGTACTAATGAAAAACTGTTTTTT.

This chain joins TRBV7-2 and TRBJ2-7; either TRBD1 or TRBD2 may fit D (5 bases each). Germline V lookup: CDR1 SGHTA, CDR2 FQGNSA. The CDR3 runs 15 residues. V lost 1 base and J 4 bases, leaving 14 bases between the germline ends. The CDR3 loop reads CASSLGPGSGYEQYF. The CDR3 region has the DNA TGTGCCAGCAGCTTAGGGCCGGGGTCAGGGTACGAGCAGTACTTC.

This chain uses TRBV28 with TRBJ1-1, with D hard to call. The V and J ends lost 8 bases and 1 base respectively, with 11 bases between them. The CDR3 covers 13 residues. The V gene's germline CDR1 is MDHEN and CDR2 SYDVKM. The DNA of the CDR3 is TGTGCCAGCCATAGATACTCGAACACTGAAGCTTTCTTT. This encodes CASHRYSNTEAFF.

The gene calls are TRBV27 and TRBJ1-2; D perhaps matches TRBD1 (5 bases). The germline CDR1 and CDR2 sequences are MNHEY and SMNVEV (reference sequence). Trimming cost V 4 bases and J 2 bases, with 23 bases left between them. The CDR3 runs 18 residues. The CDR3 sequence: CASSSYTGPATTNYGYTF. The DNA for the CDR3 is TGTGCCAGCAGTTCCTACACGGGACCAGCAACTACGAACTATGGCTACACCTTC.